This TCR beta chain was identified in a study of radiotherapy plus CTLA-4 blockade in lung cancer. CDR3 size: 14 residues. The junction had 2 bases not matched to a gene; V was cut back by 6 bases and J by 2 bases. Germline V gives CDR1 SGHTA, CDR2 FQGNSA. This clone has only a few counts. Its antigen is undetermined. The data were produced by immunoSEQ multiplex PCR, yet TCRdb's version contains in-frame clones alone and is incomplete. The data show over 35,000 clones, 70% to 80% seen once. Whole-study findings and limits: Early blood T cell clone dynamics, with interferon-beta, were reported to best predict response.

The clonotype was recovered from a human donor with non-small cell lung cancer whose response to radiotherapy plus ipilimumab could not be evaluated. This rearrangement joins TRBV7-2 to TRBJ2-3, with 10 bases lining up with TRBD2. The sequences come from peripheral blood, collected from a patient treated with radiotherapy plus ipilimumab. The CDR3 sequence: CASRLAGTTDTQYF. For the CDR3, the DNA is TGTGCCAGCAGACTAGCGGGGACCACAGATACGCAGTATTTT. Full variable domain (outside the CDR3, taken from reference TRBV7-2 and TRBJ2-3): GAGVSQSPSNKVTEKGKDVELRCDPISGHTALYWYRQSLGQGLEFLIYFQGNSAPDKSGLPSDRFSAERTGGSVSTLTIQRTQQEDSAVYLCASRLAGTTDTQYFGPGTRLTVL.